Below, 26 T cell receptor beta chains from the same sample are listed, as sequenced in a study of T cells in localized non-small cell lung cancer. Libraries were prepared by immunoSEQ multiplex PCR; TCRdb keeps only in-frame clonotypes and omits some of them. The sample has roughly 1,600 clones, about 22% seen once; the top ten hold approximately 13%. The material sequenced was normal lung tissue next to the tumor, taken before any cancer treatment. The receptors here all came from a male donor older than 55 with stage III squamous cell lung carcinoma.

The chain links TRBV12-5 to TRBJ2-1; the D call may be TRBD1 or TRBD2 (6 bases each). This CDR3 has 19 residues. Germline CDR1 reads LGHNT; CDR2 reads FRNRAP. The V and J ends lost 4 bases and 0 bases respectively, with 22 bases between them. The DNA for the CDR3 is TGTGCTAGTGGTTCGTCTACTCCGGGGGCCGGCAGCTCCTACAATGAGCAGTTCTTC. Translating it yields CASGSSTPGAGSSYNEQFF. The full variable domain, with the rest looked up from reference TRBV12-5 and TRBJ2-1, is DARVTQTPRHKVTEMGQEVTMRCQPILGHNTVFWYRQTMMQGLELLAYFRNRAPLDDSGMPKDRFSAEMPDATLATLKIQPSEPRDSAVYFCASGSSTPGAGSSYNEQFFGPGTRLTVL.

In this sample, this clone is medium-sized. V is TRBV11-3 and J is TRBJ1-3, with 7 bases that match TRBD1. Germline V gene sequence: CDR1 SGHNT, CDR2 YENEEA. The junction had 2 bases not matched to a gene; V was cut back by 3 bases and J by 0 bases. This CDR3 comprises 15 residues. CDR3 sequence: CASSLGQPSGNTIYF. The CDR3 DNA follows: TGTGCCAGCAGCTTGGGACAGCCCTCTGGAAACACCATATATTTT.

This clone was recorded a few times. The V call is TRBV6-8, the J call TRBJ2-3; TRBD2 aligns across 13 bases. V was pared by 4 bases and J by 4 bases, with 5 bases of the junction left unmatched. This CDR3 has 16 amino acids. Germline CDR1 and CDR2: MNHGY and SAAAGT. CDR3 sequence (DNA): TGTGCCAGCAGTTTACTAGCGGGGGGGTTGGCAGATACGCAGTATTTT. This codes for CASSLLAGGLADTQYF.

This clone was observed a few times. The rearrangement joins TRBV11-3 to TRBJ1-1, with a possible D match to TRBD1 (6 bases). V dropped 2 bases and J dropped 4 bases, with 11 bases sitting between them. Germline V gene sequence: CDR1 SGHNT, CDR2 YENEEA. The CDR3 consists of 14 residues. The CDR3 is CASSLSRGITEAFF. The DNA of the CDR3 is TGTGCCAGCAGCTTATCCAGGGGAATCACTGAAGCTTTCTTT.

The chain carries TRBV18 and TRBJ2-1; 7 nucleotides line up with TRBD2. With V trimmed by 2 bases and J by 5 bases, 6 bases remained unmatched. Per the germline V gene, CDR1 is KGHSH and CDR2 is LQKENI. This CDR3 has 15 residues. The CDR3 is CASSPRTSRDNEQFF. In nucleotides, the CDR3 is TGTGCCAGCTCACCAAGGACTAGTAGGGACAATGAGCAGTTCTTC. Supplemented by reference TRBV18 and TRBJ2-1, the full variable domain reads NAGVMQNPRHLVRRRGQEARLRCSPMKGHSHVYWYRQLPEEGLKFMVYLQKENIIDESGMPKERFSAEFPKEGPSILRIQQVVRGDSAAYFCASSPRTSRDNEQFFGPGTRLTVL.

The rearrangement uses TRBV19 and TRBJ2-7; 13 bases line up with TRBD2. The CDR3 is made up of 16 amino acids. With 5 bases clipped from V and 7 bases from J, the junction kept 11 bases outside the gene matches. The V gene's germline CDR1 is LNHDA and CDR2 SQIVND (reference sequence). As DNA, the CDR3 is TGTGCCAGTAGTCCGTGGACTAGCGGGGGATTTGGGGAGCAGTACTTC. Its protein is CASSPWTSGGFGEQYF.

The sample holds a few counts of this clone. The chain links TRBV9 to TRBJ1-1; weak D call: TRBD1 (5 bases). The CDR3 is 14 residues long. Trimming cost V 5 bases and J 4 bases, with 15 bases left between them. CDR1 and CDR2 (germline): SGDLS, YYNGEE. CDR3 sequence reads: CASSEFQRGTEAFF. In nucleotides, the CDR3 is TGTGCCAGCAGTGAGTTTCAGAGGGGCACTGAAGCTTTCTTT.

In this sample, this clone turned up a few times. The genes are TRBV6-8 and TRBJ1-1; 9 bases agree with TRBD1. Germline CDR1 and CDR2: MNHGY and SAAAGT. V was pared by 4 bases and J by 6 bases, with 9 bases of the junction left unmatched. This CDR3 contains 15 residues. The CDR3 sequence is CASSWGQGRSAEAFF. The CDR3, as DNA: TGTGCCAGCAGTTGGGGACAGGGTAGAAGCGCTGAAGCTTTCTTT.

By frequency in the sample, this clone is large. The J gene is TRBJ1-5, the V gene TRBV19; 10 bases map to TRBD1. The germline V gene has CDR1 LNHDA and CDR2 SQIVND (reference sequence). This CDR3 region has 16 residues. V lost 5 bases to trimming and J lost 7 bases; unmatched junction nucleotides: 11. The CDR3 reads CASSPEDRGRGQPQHF. The CDR3 nucleotides read TGTGCCAGTAGTCCGGAAGACAGGGGGCGAGGGCAGCCCCAGCATTTT.

The chain uses TRBV14 and TRBJ1-1; a possible D gene is TRBD1 (5 bases). V gave up 0 bases and J gave up 11 bases, with 16 bases separating them. Per the germline V gene, CDR1 is SGHDN and CDR2 is FVKESK. CDR3 length: 14 residues. The CDR3 is CASSQDLGHRVAFF. The CDR3 DNA sequence: TGTGCCAGCAGCCAAGATCTGGGGCATCGAGTCGCTTTCTTT.

The gene calls are TRBV19 and TRBJ1-6; the D is unclear. V was trimmed by 8 bases and J by 7 bases, leaving 9 bases between them. Germline V gene sequence: CDR1 LNHDA, CDR2 SQIVND (reference sequence). This CDR3 is 12 amino acids long. CDR3: CASGRLNSPLHF. CDR3 sequence (DNA): TGTGCCAGTGGACGGTTAAATTCACCCCTCCACTTT. The entire variable domain, with the rest obtained from reference TRBV19 and TRBJ1-6, is as follows: DGGITQSPKYLFRKEGQNVTLSCEQNLNHDAMYWYRQDPGQGLRLIYYSQIVNDFQKGDIAEGYSVSREKKESFPLTVTSAQKNPTAFYLCASGRLNSPLHFGNGTRLTVT.

This clone has only a few counts. V gene TRBV30 combines with J gene TRBJ2-1; D call uncertain. The V end lost 3 bases, the J end lost 2 bases, and 8 bases lay between the germline ends. Germline values: CDR1 GTSNPN, CDR2 SVGIG (reference sequence). The CDR3 has 13 amino acids. The CDR3 coding sequence is TGTGCCTGGAGAGGGCGACCCTACAATGAGCAGTTCTTC. Translated, it gives CAWRGRPYNEQFF.

V is TRBV4-1 and J is TRBJ1-2, with no clear D. The CDR3 covers 14 residues. V lost 5 bases to trimming and J lost 1 base, with 11 bases between them. Germline CDR1 and CDR2: MGHRA and YSYEKL. Written as DNA, the CDR3 is TGCGCCAGCAGCAATCGGTGGGATAACTATGGCTACACCTTC. Translated, it gives CASSNRWDNYGYTF.

This rearrangement joins TRBV29-1 to TRBJ2-7; a weak D match, TRBD2 (5 bases). Germline V lookup: CDR1 SQVTM, CDR2 ANQGSEA. The CDR3 extends over 13 amino acids. Trimming removed 6 bases from V and 2 bases from J, with 14 bases in between. CDR3 sequence reads: CSVSQGLAYEQYF. The DNA of the CDR3 is TGCAGCGTCTCCCAAGGACTTGCCTACGAGCAGTACTTC.

The rearrangement links TRBV1 to TRBJ2-1; the D call of TRBD1 is as the table states it, not checked on the DNA. TRBV1 is deemed a pseudogene. The CDR3 consists of 17 residues. The CDR3 protein is CASSQGPGSSSYNEQFF. The CDR3 DNA reads TGCGCCAGCAGCCAAGGGCCAGGCAGCAGCTCCTACAATGAGCAGTTCTTC.

By proportion, this clone is large. This chain connects TRBV6-8 to TRBJ1-2; maybe TRBD1 (6 bases). This CDR3 is built from 12 residues. V was trimmed by 7 bases and J by 7 bases, leaving 13 bases between them. Germline V gene sequence: CDR1 MNHGY, CDR2 SAAAGT. CDR3 in DNA: TGTGCCAGCACGGCCAGGGGCAGTGGCTACACCTTC. Its protein is CASTARGSGYTF.

The chain couples TRBV19 to TRBJ1-5; TRBD1 aligns across 8 bases. The V gene end was trimmed by 5 bases and the J gene end by 4 bases; junction bases not matched to a gene: 7. The germline V gene has CDR1 LNHDA and CDR2 SQIVND (reference sequence). There are 15 residues in the CDR3. Here the CDR3 reads CASSSGQGGNQPQHF. The CDR3 coding sequence is TGTGCCAGTAGTTCCGGACAGGGTGGAAATCAGCCCCAGCATTTT.

The rearrangement uses TRBV9 and TRBJ2-7, with D possibly matching TRBD2 (5 bases). This CDR3 has 13 residues. Trimming stripped 4 bases from V and 3 bases from J, with 11 bases between. The germline CDR1 and CDR2 sequences are SGDLS and YYNGEE. The CDR3 DNA sequence: TGTGCCAGCAGCTCGGAGGATTACTACGAGCAGTACTTC. Translation gives CASSSEDYYEQYF. The full variable domain, in which reference TRBV9 and TRBJ2-7 provide the parts outside the CDR3, is DSGVTQTPKHLITATGQRVTLRCSPRSGDLSVYWYQQSLDQGLQFLIQYYNGEERAKGNILERFSAQQFPDLHSELNLSSLELGDSALYFCASSSEDYYEQYFGPGTRLTVT.

This clone has just a few counts. The CDR3, as DNA: TGTGCCAGCAGCCCCACGCAGGTCGCCTACGAGCAGTACTTC. This codes for CASSPTQVAYEQYF. The V and J genes are TRBV9 and TRBJ2-7; no firm D call. This CDR3 region has 14 residues. Trimming pared 4 bases from V and 2 bases from J, leaving 13 bases between. In germline, CDR1 is SGDLS, CDR2 YYNGEE.

The genes are TRBV19 and TRBJ2-4, with 8 bases identical to TRBD2. J was trimmed by 9 bases and V by 6 bases; bases with no gene match: 10. This CDR3 region has 14 residues. CDR1 is LNHDA, CDR2 SQIVND, per germline (reference sequence). The CDR3 protein is CASSSREGVFIQYF. Here the CDR3 DNA reads TGTGCCAGTAGCTCTCGGGAGGGAGTTTTCATTCAGTACTTC.

This clone was seen only once. The chain couples TRBV18 to TRBJ2-2; D remains ambiguous. The CDR3 runs to 14 residues. Germline CDR1 is KGHSH and CDR2 is LQKENI. Trimming pared 2 bases from V and 1 base from J, leaving 5 bases between. The CDR3 loop reads CASSPSQNTGELFF. In DNA, the CDR3 is TGTGCCAGCTCACCATCACAGAACACCGGGGAGCTGTTTTTT.

This clone was found a few times. This sequence joins TRBV29-1 and TRBJ1-1; 9 positions agree with TRBD1. Germline CDR1 SQVTM, CDR2 ANQGSEA. This CDR3 spans 17 amino acids. V lost 8 bases and J lost 1; bases outside the gene matches: 17. The CDR3 spells CSSPGTGLFGPNTEAFF. CDR3 sequence (DNA): TGCAGCTCACCCGGGACAGGGCTTTTCGGGCCGAACACTGAAGCTTTCTTT.

This rearrangement joins TRBV6-8 to TRBJ1-1, with D possibly matching TRBD1 (5 bases). The CDR3 loop spans 16 amino acids. The V end lost 10 bases, the J end lost 1 base, and 22 bases lay between the germline ends. The germline gives CDR1 MNHGY, CDR2 SAAAGT. The CDR3 sequence: CAIGDPEGTRNTEAFF. The CDR3 DNA follows: TGTGCCATTGGGGACCCTGAGGGCACCAGGAACACTGAAGCTTTCTTT.

This clone turned up a few times. The V call is TRBV11-3, the J call TRBJ2-1, with D tentatively TRBD1 (6 bases). The CDR3 runs 14 residues. Trimming pared 5 bases from V and 8 bases from J, leaving 16 bases between. Germline V gene lookup returns CDR1 SGHNT and CDR2 YENEEA. CDR3 amino acids: CASSQTGFRDEQFF. CDR3 DNA sequence: TGTGCCAGCAGCCAAACAGGGTTCAGGGATGAGCAGTTCTTC.

This clone is medium-sized (0.01 to 0.1%). The chain employs TRBV9 and TRBJ2-1; 8 nucleotides line up with TRBD1. The CDR3 has 16 amino acids. V gave up 4 bases and J gave up 3 bases; unmatched junction bases: 9. In germline, CDR1 is SGDLS, CDR2 YYNGEE. The CDR3: CASSSVSGTGYNEQFF. In nucleotides, the CDR3 is TGTGCCAGCAGCTCGGTTTCCGGGACAGGCTACAATGAGCAGTTCTTC.

V is TRBV6-8 and J is TRBJ1-1; no clear D gene. This CDR3 region has 13 residues. Germline V gives CDR1 MNHGY, CDR2 SAAAGT. V lost 4 bases and J lost 1, with 7 bases in between. CDR3 loop: CASSWRANTEAFF. The CDR3 DNA is TGTGCCAGCAGTTGGAGAGCGAACACTGAAGCTTTCTTT.